Listed here are 18 T cell receptor beta chains from one sample, sequenced in a study of blood T cells in healthy people across ages. With a J-beta primer mix and a sample-barcoded 5' primer, a second PCR ran about 6 to 11 cycles. In TCRdb, the 5' RACE reads were re-called with MiXCR into one record per CDR3 protein. The top ten hold more than 6% of the sample, which has over 1,300,000 distinct CDR3 sequences, 55% to 75% seen once. Sequencing input: blood. Receptors originate from a man between 18 and 29 years old in good health.

The V call is TRBV2, the J call TRBJ2-6, with D perhaps assigned TRBD1 or TRBD2 (6 bases each). The CDR3 is 19 residues long. The V gene lost 3 bases and the J gene lost 0 bases, with 18 bases spanning the gap. The germline V gene has CDR1 SNHLY and CDR2 FYNNEI. CDR3 sequence: CASSDRIGGWGSGANVLTF. Here the CDR3 DNA reads TGTGCCAGCAGTGATCGCATCGGGGGCTGGGGCTCTGGGGCCAACGTCCTGACTTTC.

This clonotype was counted only a few times. This chain uses TRBV20-1 with TRBJ2-5; the D call may be TRBD1 or TRBD2 (5 bases each). The CDR3 runs to 12 residues. Trimming took 2 bases from V and 5 from J, leaving 9 bases between them. The germline CDR1 and CDR2 sequences are DFQATT and SNEGSKA (reference sequence). The CDR3 sequence: CSARWGSETQYF. The CDR3, as DNA: TGCAGTGCTAGATGGGGGAGTGAGACCCAGTACTTC.

The chain combines TRBV4-2 with TRBJ2-1; 8 nucleotides align to TRBD1. Trimming took 4 bases from V and 3 from J; bases not matched to a gene: 5. The CDR3 covers 15 residues. Germline CDR1 LGHNA, CDR2 YNFKEQ. The CDR3 region has the DNA TGTGCCAGCAGCCGTAGACAGGGGCTCTACAATGAGCAGTTCTTC. Translating it yields CASSRRQGLYNEQFF.

The CDR3 nucleotides are TGCAGTGCTTTGCAGGGGCGGGATGAAAAACTGTTTTTT. Protein sequence: CSALQGRDEKLFF. This chain connects TRBV20-1 to TRBJ1-4; a possible D gene is TRBD1 (6 bases). The germline V gene has CDR1 DFQATT and CDR2 SNEGSKA (reference sequence). The CDR3 loop spans 13 amino acids. V lost 5 bases and J 6 bases, leaving 13 bases between the germline ends.

The chain recombines TRBV4-3 with TRBJ2-4; D gene uncertain. The V end was cut by 1 base, the J end by 0 bases, with 1 base between. The CDR3 length is 13 residues. Germline V gene lookup returns CDR1 LGHNA and CDR2 YSLEER. The chain's CDR3 is CASSQGAKNIQYF. The CDR3, as DNA: TGCGCCAGCAGCCAAGGAGCCAAAAACATTCAGTACTTC.

DNA for the CDR3: TGCAGTGCTAGACAGGGCGGGAGGGCTCCGTTCTTC. Amino acid sequence: CSARQGGRAPFF. V and J are TRBV20-1 and TRBJ2-1; TRBD2 matches 9 bases. The germline gives CDR1 DFQATT, CDR2 SNEGSKA (reference sequence). This CDR3 comprises 12 residues. V gave up 2 bases and J gave up 15 bases; unmatched junction bases: 8.

This chain uses TRBV12-3 or TRBV12-4 with TRBJ2-6; no clear D gene. The CDR3 sequence is 15 residues long. Trimming pared 3 bases from V and 0 bases from J, leaving 6 bases between. DNA for the CDR3: TGTGCCAGCAGTTTCCTGCTCTCTGGGGCCAACGTCCTGACTTTC. Translated, it gives CASSFLLSGANVLTF.

The chain combines TRBV2 with TRBJ2-4; no definite D call. The J call may not be correct, given that the DNA end is closer to TRBJ2-7. Germline V gene sequence: CDR1 SNHLY, CDR2 FYNNEI. The CDR3 extends over 12 amino acids. CDR3 loop: CASSYQIDEQYF. The CDR3 DNA reads TGTGCCAGCAGTTACCAGATCGACGAGCAGTACTTC.

This clonotype was observed a handful of times. The chain carries TRBV27 and TRBJ1-4; 9 bases fit TRBD1. The V segment lost 5 bases and the J segment 8 bases; nucleotides outside the gene matches: 6. CDR3 length equals 14 residues. From germline, CDR1 is MNHEY and CDR2 SMNVEV (reference sequence). Here the CDR3 DNA reads TGTGCCAGCAGTGGGACAGGGAGGAGAGAAAAACTGTTTTTT. It encodes CASSGTGRREKLFF.

The chain couples TRBV20-1 to TRBJ2-1, with D possibly matching TRBD2 (6 bases). Deletions cut 0 bases from V and 9 bases from J, with 15 bases between. Germline loops: CDR1 DFQATT, CDR2 SNEGSKA (reference sequence). The CDR3 spans 14 residues. The CDR3 reads CSAREAEGRAEQFF. CDR3 DNA sequence: TGCAGTGCTAGAGAGGCGGAGGGGCGGGCTGAGCAGTTCTTC.

Regarding this clonotype: Relative to the germline gene, one junction end is altered; a read error may explain this. The CDR3: CAGSQDQIQPQHF. DNA for the CDR3: TGCGCCGGCAGCCAAGATCAAATCCAGCCCCAGCATTTT. This rearrangement joins TRBV4-1 to TRBJ1-5; D call uncertain. The CDR3 sequence is 13 residues long. The V gene's germline CDR1 is MGHRA and CDR2 YSYEKL.

This clonotype was detected a few times. The chain recombines TRBV4-1 with TRBJ1-1; 11 nucleotides line up with TRBD1. CDR1 MGHRA and CDR2 YSYEKL come from the germline V gene. J lost 4 bases, V lost 2 bases, and 3 bases had no gene match. The CDR3 length is 15 residues. The CDR3 spells CASSQTGTGGTEAFF. DNA of the CDR3: TGCGCCAGCAGCCAAACCGGGACAGGGGGCACTGAAGCTTTCTTT.

The J gene is TRBJ2-7, the V gene TRBV7-2; TRBD2 aligns across 9 bases. Germline V gene lookup returns CDR1 SGHTA and CDR2 FQGNSA. V shed 8 bases, J shed 4 bases, and the junction held 6 bases outside the gene matches. This CDR3 comprises 13 residues. CDR3 sequence reads: CASGASGTYEQYF. Here the CDR3 DNA reads TGTGCCAGCGGTGCTAGCGGGACATACGAGCAGTACTTC.

This sequence joins TRBV29-1 and TRBJ1-2; D unclear. Trimming took off 6 bases at V and 6 bases at J, with 8 bases between the two ends. The CDR3 sequence is 10 residues long. Germline V gene sequence: CDR1 SQVTM, CDR2 ANQGSEA. The DNA for the CDR3 is TGCAGCGTCGCCGGCGATGGCTACACCTTC. It yields the protein CSVAGDGYTF.

This clonotype was counted a few times. J is TRBJ2-1 and V is TRBV20-1, with D unresolved. Trimming shortened V by 1 base and J by 13 bases, and 2 bases separated the two germline ends. CDR1 DFQATT and CDR2 SNEGSKA come from the germline V gene (reference sequence). This CDR3 spans 8 amino acids. The CDR3: CSARGQFF. The CDR3 nucleotides read TGCAGTGCTAGAGGACAGTTCTTC.

V is TRBV7-9 and J is TRBJ2-1; no clear D gene. The J call could be wrong; TRBJ2-7 is a better fit for the DNA end. The CDR3 has 15 residues. The germline gives CDR1 SEHNR, CDR2 FQNEAQ (reference sequence). The CDR3 region has the DNA TGTGCCAGCAGCCCGCCATCGGACCCTTTTGGGGAGCAGTACTTC. Translated, it gives CASSPPSDPFGEQYF.

In this sample, this clonotype turned up many times. The chain recombines TRBV4-3 with TRBJ2-3; 10 bases are shared with TRBD2. Germline assignment: CDR1 LGHNA and CDR2 YSLEER. With 6 bases clipped from V and 5 bases from J, the junction kept 11 bases outside the gene matches. The CDR3 consists of 16 residues. The CDR3 DNA reads TGCGCCAGCAGTCTAAGCGGGGGGGCCGGAAGAGATACGCAGTATTTT. Protein product: CASSLSGGAGRDTQYF.

This clonotype has only a few counts. J is TRBJ1-5 and V is TRBV29-1; D perhaps matches TRBD1 (5 bases). CDR1 is SQVTM, CDR2 ANQGSEA, per germline. The CDR3 runs 13 residues. Trimming cost V 7 bases and J 4 bases, with 14 bases left between them. The CDR3 loop reads CSAAGTQNQPQHF. Here the CDR3 DNA reads TGCAGCGCCGCAGGGACTCAGAATCAGCCCCAGCATTTT.